The sample holds a few counts of the clone carrying this TCR beta chain. This sample was taken from a study of blood T cell repertoires in COVID-19. Study details: Collection of acute and convalescent COVID-19 samples took place in the United States, Italy and Spain. Sample material is recorded as cDNA or gDNA derived from T cells, B-cell-depleted T cells, or PBMCs.

Per the original methods: Amplifying reference gene primers gave estimates of nucleated cell counts. The method was immunoSEQ multiplex PCR; TCRdb's version includes in-frame clones alone and lacks a portion of them. That table is the source of V, J and clone size, and D and trimming were worked out from the DNA. The data show about 120,000 clones, 85% to 90% seen once. The source is a man aged 70-80 years with active or convalescent COVID-19. The sample was peripheral blood.

The CDR3 DNA reads TGTGCCAGCAGCCTTTCTCCTAGCGGGGTGAGCTCCTACGAGCAGTACTTC. As protein: CASSLSPSGVSSYEQYF. This rearrangement joins TRBV4-2 to TRBJ2-7, with 9 positions matching TRBD2. This CDR3 is 17 amino acids long. The V segment lost 4 bases and the J segment 0 bases; nucleotides outside the gene matches: 10. The germline V gene encodes CDR1 LGHNA and CDR2 YNFKEQ.